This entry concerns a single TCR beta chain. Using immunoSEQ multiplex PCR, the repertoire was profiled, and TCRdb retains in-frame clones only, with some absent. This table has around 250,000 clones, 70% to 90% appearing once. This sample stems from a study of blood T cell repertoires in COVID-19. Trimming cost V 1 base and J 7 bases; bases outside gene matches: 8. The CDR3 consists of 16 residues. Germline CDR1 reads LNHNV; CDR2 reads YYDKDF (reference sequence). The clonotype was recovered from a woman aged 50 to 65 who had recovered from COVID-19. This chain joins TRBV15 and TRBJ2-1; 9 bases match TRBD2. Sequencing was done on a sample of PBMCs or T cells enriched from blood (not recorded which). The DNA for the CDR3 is TGTGCCACCAGCAGAGTGCGGGAGGGATGGGGGAATGAGCAGTTCTTC. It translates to CATSRVREGWGNEQFF.